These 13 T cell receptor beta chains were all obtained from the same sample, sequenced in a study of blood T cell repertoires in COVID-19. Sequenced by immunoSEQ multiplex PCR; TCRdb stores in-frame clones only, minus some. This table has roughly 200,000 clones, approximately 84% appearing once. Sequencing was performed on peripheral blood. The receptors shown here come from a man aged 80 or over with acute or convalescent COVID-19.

The CDR3 here is CAISESRRDIQETQYF. CDR3 sequence (DNA): TGTGCCATCAGTGAGTCACGACGGGATATCCAAGAGACCCAGTACTTC. The V call is TRBV10-3, the J call TRBJ2-5; possible D gene TRBD2, 5 bases. CDR1 and CDR2 from the germline V gene are ENHRY and SYGVKD. V was trimmed by 0 bases and J by 1 base, leaving 12 bases between them. The CDR3 runs 16 residues.

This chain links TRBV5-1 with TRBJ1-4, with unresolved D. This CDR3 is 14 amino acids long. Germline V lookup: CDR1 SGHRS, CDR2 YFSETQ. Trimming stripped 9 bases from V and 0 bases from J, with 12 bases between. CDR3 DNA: TGCGCCACCTCTCCGGGATCAACTAATGAAAAACTGTTTTTT. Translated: CATSPGSTNEKLFF.

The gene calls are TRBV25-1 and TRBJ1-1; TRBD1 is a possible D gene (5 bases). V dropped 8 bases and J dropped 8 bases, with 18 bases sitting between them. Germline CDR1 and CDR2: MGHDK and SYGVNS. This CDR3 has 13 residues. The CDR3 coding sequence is TGTGCCAGCGCCTATGTCCAGGGCTCCGAAGCTTTCTTT. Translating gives CASAYVQGSEAFF.

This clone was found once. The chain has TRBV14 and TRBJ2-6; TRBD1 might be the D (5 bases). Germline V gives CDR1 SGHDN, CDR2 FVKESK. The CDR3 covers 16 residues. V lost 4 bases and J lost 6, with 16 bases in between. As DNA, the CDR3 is TGTGCCAGCAGCCCGGTTACAGGTTTTTCGGCCAACGTCCTGACTTTC. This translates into CASSPVTGFSANVLTF.

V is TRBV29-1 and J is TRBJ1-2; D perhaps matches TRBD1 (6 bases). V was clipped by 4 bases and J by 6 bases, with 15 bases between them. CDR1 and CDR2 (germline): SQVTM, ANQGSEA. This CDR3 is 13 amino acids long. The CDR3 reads CSVGAVAGDGYTF. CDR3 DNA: TGCAGCGTTGGCGCCGTGGCAGGGGATGGCTACACCTTC.

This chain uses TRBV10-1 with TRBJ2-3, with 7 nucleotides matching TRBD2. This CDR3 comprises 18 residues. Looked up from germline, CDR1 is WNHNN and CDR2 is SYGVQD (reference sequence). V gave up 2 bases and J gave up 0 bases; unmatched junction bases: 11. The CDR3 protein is CASSERAGERGSTDTQYF. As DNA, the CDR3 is TGCGCCAGCAGTGAGCGGGCGGGAGAAAGAGGCAGCACAGATACGCAGTATTTT.

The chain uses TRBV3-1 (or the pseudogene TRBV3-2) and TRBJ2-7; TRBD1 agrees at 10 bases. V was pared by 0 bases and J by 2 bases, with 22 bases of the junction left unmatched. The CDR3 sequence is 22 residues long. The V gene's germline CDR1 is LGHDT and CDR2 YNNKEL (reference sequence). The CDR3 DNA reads TGTGCCAGCAGCCAAGACCCGGGGACAGGGGCCGCGCCTCGACTGGAGACCTACGAGCAGTACGTC. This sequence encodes CASSQDPGTGAAPRLETYEQYV.

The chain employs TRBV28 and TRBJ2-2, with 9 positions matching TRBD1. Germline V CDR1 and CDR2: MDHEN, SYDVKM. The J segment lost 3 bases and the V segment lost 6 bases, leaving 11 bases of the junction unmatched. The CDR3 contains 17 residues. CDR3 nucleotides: TGTGCCAGCAGCCTAGGGCGGGACAGGGTATACACCGGGGAGCTGTTTTTT. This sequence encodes CASSLGRDRVYTGELFF.

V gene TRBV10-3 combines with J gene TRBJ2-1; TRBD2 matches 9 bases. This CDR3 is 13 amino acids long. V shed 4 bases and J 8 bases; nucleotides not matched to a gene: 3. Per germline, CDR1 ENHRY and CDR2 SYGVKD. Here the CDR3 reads CAISGRTSDEQFF. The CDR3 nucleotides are TGTGCCATCAGTGGGAGGACTAGCGATGAGCAGTTCTTC.

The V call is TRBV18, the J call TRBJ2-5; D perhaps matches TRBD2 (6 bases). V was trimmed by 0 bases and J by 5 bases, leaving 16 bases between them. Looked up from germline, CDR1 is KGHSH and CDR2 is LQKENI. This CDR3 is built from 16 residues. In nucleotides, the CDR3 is TGTGCCAGCTCACCACCCGGGACCGGAGGGCGGGAGACCCAGTACTTC. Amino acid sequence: CASSPPGTGGRETQYF.

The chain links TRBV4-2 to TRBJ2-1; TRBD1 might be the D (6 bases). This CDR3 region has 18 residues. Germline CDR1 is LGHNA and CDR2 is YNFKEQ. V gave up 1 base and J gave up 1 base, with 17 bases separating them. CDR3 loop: CASSQAPHLTGSYNEQFF. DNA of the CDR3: TGTGCCAGCAGCCAAGCCCCTCACTTGACAGGTTCCTACAATGAGCAGTTCTTC.

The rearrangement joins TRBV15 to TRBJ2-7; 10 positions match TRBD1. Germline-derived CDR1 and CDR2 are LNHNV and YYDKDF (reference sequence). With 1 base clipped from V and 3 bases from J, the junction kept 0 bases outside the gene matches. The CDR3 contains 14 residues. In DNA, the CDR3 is TGTGCCACCAGCAGAGGGGACAGGGGCTACGAGCAGTACTTC. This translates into CATSRGDRGYEQYF.

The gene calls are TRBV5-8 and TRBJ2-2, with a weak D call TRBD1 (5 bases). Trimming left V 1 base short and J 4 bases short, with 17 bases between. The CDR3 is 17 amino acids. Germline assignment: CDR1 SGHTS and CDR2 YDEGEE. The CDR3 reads CASSLLLQGSGTGELFF. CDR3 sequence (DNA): TGTGCCAGCAGCTTGCTTCTCCAGGGATCCGGCACCGGGGAGCTGTTTTTT.